The source of this T cell receptor (beta chain) is a study of high-grade serous ovarian cancer treatment subgroups. At the level of the study: On average, around 15,000 reads and 7,000 to 8,000 unique TCR beta rearrangements were obtained per sample. General study results and limits: Spatial context was lost because tumors were sequenced in bulk. Higher neoantigen levels went with greater TCR clonal relatedness. Repertoire analysis covered CDR3 alone, not CDR1 or CDR2.

Sequenced by immunoSEQ multiplex PCR; TCRdb stores in-frame clones only, minus some. In the table there are about 640 clones, around 80% of which are singletons. Turning to this clone: Its antigen is unknown.

Tumor tissue was taken before any definitive surgery or chemotherapy was given. Trimming removed 4 bases at V and 4 bases at J, with 15 bases between. Germline CDR1 SGHRS, CDR2 YFSETQ. The CDR3 is 14 amino acids. Source material: tumor tissue. This rearrangement joins TRBV5-1 to TRBJ2-7, with no clear D. The receptor comes from a human donor with high-grade serous ovarian cancer. This chain's CDR3 is CASSRTQVGYEQYF. The CDR3 nucleotides are TGCGCCAGCAGCAGAACTCAGGTGGGGTACGAGCAGTACTTC.